This passage covers 6 T cell receptor beta chains from one sample sequenced in a study of cytomegalovirus exposure and HLA in healthy donors. 13 Jbeta primers and 60 Vbeta primers were used for the PCR. Using immunoSEQ multiplex PCR, the repertoire was profiled, and TCRdb retains in-frame clones only, with some absent. The data contain approximately 160,000 clones, about 84% of them singletons. Input material: PBMCs. The receptors derive from a man aged 45-60 years in good health and CMV-seropositive.

V usage is TRBV6-1 and J usage is TRBJ2-1, with 10 positions matching TRBD2. In germline, CDR1 is MNHNS, CDR2 SASEGT. There are 17 residues in the CDR3. The ends lost 3 bases at V and 3 bases at J; junction bases unmatched: 8. CDR3 bases: TGTGCCAGCAGTGAGGTCCCACTAGCGGGGAGCTACAATGAGCAGTTCTTC. This encodes CASSEVPLAGSYNEQFF.

V usage is TRBV7-8 and J usage is TRBJ2-5; 8 bases map to TRBD1. CDR1 SGHVS and CDR2 FQNEAQ come from the germline V gene. The CDR3 loop spans 14 amino acids. The V segment lost 5 bases and the J segment 5 bases; nucleotides outside the gene matches: 7. The DNA of the CDR3 is TGTGCCAGCAGCATCCGCCGGGACAGGGAGACCCAGTACTTC. This encodes CASSIRRDRETQYF. Using reference TRBV7-8 and TRBJ2-5 for the parts outside the CDR3, the full variable domain is GAGVSQSPRYKVAKRGQDVALRCDPISGHVSLFWYQQALGQGPEFLTYFQNEAQLDKSGLPSDRFFAERPEGSVSTLKIQRTQQEDSAVYLCASSIRRDRETQYFGPGTRLLVL.

This chain uses TRBV7-8 with TRBJ2-3; TRBD2 matches at 11 bases. The CDR3 has 19 amino acids. The germline V gene has CDR1 SGHVS and CDR2 FQNEAQ. Germline trimming cut 4 bases from V and 2 bases from J; bases unmatched to any gene: 14. The CDR3 loop is CASSSSRLAGMGTTDTQYF. The CDR3 region has the DNA TGTGCCAGCAGCTCTAGTCGACTAGCGGGGATGGGGACCACAGATACGCAGTATTTT.

This clone occurred a few times. This sequence joins TRBV7-2 and TRBJ2-7; 9 nucleotides line up with TRBD1. Germline V gene sequence: CDR1 SGHTA, CDR2 FQGNSA. The CDR3 sequence is 14 residues long. With V trimmed by 3 bases and J by 2 bases, 2 bases remained unmatched. DNA for the CDR3: TGTGCCAGCAGCTTTAGACAGGGGGCCTACGAGCAGTACTTC. This gives the protein CASSFRQGAYEQYF. Full variable domain (remainder filled in from reference TRBV7-2 and TRBJ2-7): GAGVSQSPSNKVTEKGKDVELRCDPISGHTALYWYRQSLGQGLEFLIYFQGNSAPDKSGLPSDRFSAERTGGSVSTLTIQRTQQEDSAVYLCASSFRQGAYEQYFGPGTRLTVT.

The genes are TRBV5-1 and TRBJ2-5, with 11 bases fitting TRBD2. CDR1 is SGHRS and CDR2 is YFSETQ in the germline V gene. The V and J ends lost 4 bases and 3 bases, in that order; junction bases with no gene match: 2. This CDR3 has 14 amino acids. CDR3 residues: CASSLTSGEETQYF. The CDR3 nucleotides read TGCGCCAGCAGCCTGACTAGCGGGGAAGAGACCCAGTACTTC.

The V call is TRBV5-4, the J call TRBJ1-2, with TRBD1 matching over 8 bases. This CDR3 has 14 residues. The germline CDR1 and CDR2 sequences are SGHNT and YYREEE (reference sequence). Germline trimming cut 3 bases from V and 8 bases from J; bases unmatched to any gene: 9. The CDR3 nucleotides are TGTGCCAGCAGCTCAACAGGGGGGAATGAGGGCTACACCTTC. It yields the protein CASSSTGGNEGYTF.